The rows below give T cell receptor beta chains drawn from one sample of a study of beta chain features in type 1 diabetes. TCRdb's copy holds only in-frame clones and misses some; the assay was immunoSEQ multiplex PCR. Of about 29,000 clones in the sample, roughly three fifths were seen once. The sequencing sample was made of Tregs from blood. These receptors were taken from a woman aged 18-29 years with type 1 diabetes. CDR3s include the opening cysteine and the closing phenylalanine or tryptophan. A D gene is named only where the DNA matches it firmly. Rows may omit the clone size; those that give it use once, few, many or a size class.

J gene: TRBJ2-5
CDR3 length: 14
clone size: few
V gene: TRBV9
D gene: TRBD1
CDR3 protein: CASSAGQLKETQYF
CDR3 DNA: TGTGCCAGCAGCGCGGGACAGTTAAAAGAGACCCAGTACTTC

J gene: TRBJ1-4
CDR3 length: 14
clone size: .
V gene: TRBV18
D gene: .
CDR3 protein: CASSPDSKNEKLFF
CDR3 DNA: TGTGCCAGCTCACCCGACAGTAAAAATGAAAAACTGTTTTTT

J gene: TRBJ2-7
CDR3 length: 15
clone size: .
V gene: TRBV7-2
D gene: .
CDR3 protein: CASSLALGRLSEQYF
CDR3 DNA: TGTGCCAGCAGCTTAGCCCTAGGTCGGTTAAGCGAGCAGTACTTC

J gene: TRBJ1-2
CDR3 length: 16
clone size: .
V gene: TRBV27
D gene: .
CDR3 protein: CASSLSSGPANYGYTF
CDR3 DNA: TGTGCCAGCAGTTTATCCTCGGGTCCAGCTAACTATGGCTACACCTTC

J gene: TRBJ2-1
CDR3 length: 16
clone size: few
V gene: TRBV14
D gene: TRBD2
CDR3 protein: CASSPRGLAGYNEQFF
CDR3 DNA: TGTGCCAGCAGCCCCAGGGGACTAGCGGGGTACAATGAGCAGTTCTTC

J gene: TRBJ1-1
CDR3 length: 12
clone size: .
V gene: TRBV7-9
D gene: .
CDR3 protein: CASSLGAAEAFF
CDR3 DNA: TGTGCCAGCAGCTTAGGCGCCGCTGAAGCTTTCTTT

J gene: TRBJ2-1
CDR3 length: 15
clone size: .
V gene: TRBV9
D gene: TRBD2
CDR3 protein: CASSVGGRPYNEQFF
CDR3 DNA: TGTGCCAGCAGCGTGGGCGGGAGGCCATACAATGAGCAGTTCTTC

J gene: TRBJ1-2
CDR3 length: 14
clone size: .
V gene: TRBV30
D gene: .
CDR3 protein: CAWSGQGLSWSYTF
CDR3 DNA: TGTGCCTGGAGCGGCCAGGGACTTTCGTGGAGCTACACCTTC

J gene: TRBJ1-1
CDR3 length: 14
clone size: few
V gene: TRBV6-5
D gene: .
CDR3 protein: CASSRKRGWTEAFF
CDR3 DNA: TGTGCCAGCAGCCGAAAAAGGGGGTGGACTGAAGCTTTCTTT

J gene: TRBJ1-2
CDR3 length: 15
clone size: .
V gene: TRBV5-6
D gene: TRBD1
CDR3 protein: CASSLDRGSGYGYTF
CDR3 DNA: TGTGCCAGCAGCTTGGACAGGGGATCCGGCTATGGCTACACCTTC

J gene: TRBJ2-4
CDR3 length: 17
clone size: .
V gene: TRBV5-1
D gene: TRBD2
CDR3 protein: CASSPQLAGVGKNIQYF
CDR3 DNA: TGCGCCAGCAGCCCTCAACTAGCGGGAGTGGGCAAAAACATTCAGTACTTC

J gene: TRBJ2-2
CDR3 length: 15
clone size: .
V gene: TRBV28
D gene: TRBD2
CDR3 protein: CASSSLAGGLQELFF
CDR3 DNA: TGTGCCAGCAGTTCGCTAGCGGGAGGACTCCAGGAGCTGTTTTTT

J gene: TRBJ1-4
CDR3 length: 15
clone size: few
V gene: TRBV5-1
D gene: .
CDR3 protein: CASSLGDSTGEKLFF
CDR3 DNA: TGCGCCAGCAGCTTGGGCGACTCGACCGGAGAAAAACTGTTTTTT

J gene: TRBJ2-1
CDR3 length: 18
clone size: .
V gene: TRBV27
D gene: TRBD2
CDR3 protein: CASSFYPPRLAGRDEQFF
CDR3 DNA: TGTGCCAGCAGTTTCTACCCCCCGCGACTAGCTGGGAGGGATGAGCAGTTCTTC

J gene: TRBJ2-2
CDR3 length: 15
clone size: few
V gene: TRBV7-2
D gene: .
CDR3 protein: CASSLVFGGAGELFF
CDR3 DNA: TGTGCCAGCAGCTTAGTTTTCGGAGGAGCCGGGGAGCTGTTTTTT

J gene: TRBJ2-1
CDR3 length: 20
clone size: .
V gene: TRBV5-4
D gene: TRBD2
CDR3 protein: CASSLAGGLAGKSSYNEQFF
CDR3 DNA: TGTGCCAGCAGCTTGGCGGGAGGACTAGCGGGCAAGAGCTCCTACAATGAGCAGTTCTTC